Below are 19 T cell receptor beta chains sequenced from a single sample in a study of blood T cell repertoires in COVID-19. The table came from immunoSEQ multiplex PCR; TCRdb's copy has only in-frame clones and leaves some out. This table has about 220,000 clones, more than 75% appearing once. The sample comprised peripheral blood. Receptors were obtained from a woman aged 30 to 39 who had recovered from COVID-19.

The chain has TRBV14 and TRBJ1-4, with D unclear. CDR3 length equals 13 residues. From germline, CDR1 is SGHDN and CDR2 FVKESK. Trimming left V 1 base short and J 8 bases short, with 8 bases between. CDR3 protein: CASSQVRGEKLFF. CDR3 in DNA: TGTGCCAGCAGCCAAGTACGCGGGGAAAAACTGTTTTTT.

This chain uses TRBV5-1 with TRBJ2-3, with D uncertain. CDR1 is SGHRS and CDR2 is YFSETQ in the germline V gene. The V gene lost 4 bases and the J gene lost 0 bases, with 9 bases spanning the gap. The CDR3 loop spans 14 amino acids. Written as DNA, the CDR3 is TGCGCCAGCAGCCGTTTAGAGAGCACAGATACGCAGTATTTT. It codes for CASSRLESTDTQYF.

The rearrangement joins TRBV4-1 to TRBJ1-6; D not certain. This CDR3 comprises 15 residues. CDR1 and CDR2 from the germline V gene are MGHRA and YSYEKL. The V and J ends lost 4 bases and 8 bases respectively, with 15 bases between them. The chain's CDR3 is CASSLSGGAYSPLHF. The CDR3, as DNA: TGCGCCAGCAGCCTCAGTGGCGGCGCTTATTCACCCCTCCACTTT.

This rearrangement joins TRBV7-9 to TRBJ2-3; D might be TRBD2 (6 bases). Germline values: CDR1 SEHNR, CDR2 FQNEAQ (reference sequence). The V and J ends lost 10 bases and 4 bases respectively, with 24 bases between them. This CDR3 has 16 residues. CDR3 in amino acids: CATDSFPGAFSDTQYF. The CDR3 DNA is TGTGCCACCGACTCGTTCCCGGGAGCCTTCTCAGATACGCAGTATTTT. Full variable domain (outside the CDR3, taken from reference TRBV7-9 and TRBJ2-3): DTGVSQNPRHKITKRGQNVTFRCDPISEHNRLYWYRQTLGQGPEFLTYFQNEAQLEKSRLLSDRFSAERPKGSFSTLEIQRTEQGDSAMYLCATDSFPGAFSDTQYFGPGTRLTVL.

This clone has a single count. This chain joins TRBV19 and TRBJ2-7, with 7 bases lining up with TRBD2. The V gene's germline CDR1 is LNHDA and CDR2 SQIVND (reference sequence). This CDR3 is 13 amino acids long. V gave up 1 base and J gave up 6 bases; unmatched junction bases: 3. The CDR3 DNA sequence: TGTGCCAGTAGTATAGTTCCGGGGGGCGAGCAGTACTTC. As protein: CASSIVPGGEQYF.

The chain couples TRBV29-1 to TRBJ1-5, with 9 nucleotides matching TRBD1. V shed 6 bases and J 2 bases; nucleotides not matched to a gene: 8. Looked up from germline, CDR1 is SQVTM and CDR2 is ANQGSEA. The CDR3 spans 15 residues. CDR3 region: CSVRIDRGGNQPQHF. The CDR3 nucleotides are TGCAGCGTCCGGATCGACAGGGGGGGCAATCAGCCCCAGCATTTT.

The genes are TRBV30 and TRBJ2-7; D might be TRBD2 (7 bases). V was shortened by 1 base and J by 5 bases, with 12 bases between the two germline ends. CDR1 is GTSNPN and CDR2 is SVGIG in the germline V gene (reference sequence). The CDR3 sequence is 13 residues long. The CDR3 bases are TGTGCCTGGAGTGGTGGGAGGGGGGACGAGCAGTACTTC. Its protein is CAWSGGRGDEQYF.

The rearrangement joins TRBV19 to TRBJ1-1, with D perhaps matching TRBD1 (5 bases). The CDR3 extends over 14 amino acids. CDR1 is LNHDA, CDR2 SQIVND, per germline (reference sequence). V lost 3 bases to trimming and J lost 1 base, with 9 bases between them. The CDR3: CASSIRTKNTEAFF. Here the CDR3 DNA reads TGTGCCAGTAGTATTAGGACAAAGAACACTGAAGCTTTCTTT. The complete variable domain, with remaining parts taken from reference TRBV19 and TRBJ1-1, reads DGGITQSPKYLFRKEGQNVTLSCEQNLNHDAMYWYRQDPGQGLRLIYYSQIVNDFQKGDIAEGYSVSREKKESFPLTVTSAQKNPTAFYLCASSIRTKNTEAFFGQGTRLTVV.

The chain links TRBV19 to TRBJ2-6; D not resolved. Per the germline V gene, CDR1 is LNHDA and CDR2 is SQIVND (reference sequence). The CDR3 sequence is 16 residues long. Trimming left V 1 base short and J 0 bases short, with 7 bases between. The CDR3 nucleotides read TGTGCCAGTAGTATAGCAACGAGCTCTGGGGCCAACGTCCTGACTTTC. This gives the protein CASSIATSSGANVLTF.

The rearrangement joins TRBV27 to TRBJ1-6, with D possibly matching TRBD1 (6 bases). V was clipped by 5 bases and J by 5 bases, with 13 bases between them. The CDR3 consists of 15 residues. Germline assignment: CDR1 MNHEY and CDR2 SMNVEV (reference sequence). This CDR3 reads CASSPTGTNNSPLHF. The CDR3 DNA reads TGTGCCAGCAGTCCGACCGGGACAAATAATTCACCCCTCCACTTT.

The J gene is TRBJ2-7, the V gene TRBV27, with 14 bases lining up with TRBD2. With V trimmed by 5 bases and J by 6 bases, 9 bases remained unmatched. From germline, CDR1 is MNHEY and CDR2 SMNVEV (reference sequence). The CDR3 spans 16 residues. CDR3 nucleotide sequence: TGTGCCAGCAGTCCATTGGGACTAGCGGGGGCGGGCGAGCAGTACTTC. Its translation is CASSPLGLAGAGEQYF.

The gene calls are TRBV6-5 and TRBJ1-4, with D unclear. CDR3 length equals 12 residues. The V and J ends lost 8 bases and 8 bases respectively, with 12 bases between them. Germline V lookup: CDR1 MNHEY, CDR2 SVGAGI. As DNA, the CDR3 is TGTGCCAGCCAGGACTCCGTGGAAAAACTGTTTTTT. Protein product: CASQDSVEKLFF.

This chain uses TRBV7-2 with TRBJ2-3; TRBD1 matches at 9 bases. This CDR3 has 19 residues. V trimming: 4 bases; J trimming: 4 bases; junction bases outside the gene matches: 18. In germline, CDR1 is SGHTA, CDR2 FQGNSA. The CDR3 nucleotides read TGTGCCAGCAGCTCGAGAGGCAACTCCGGGACAGGGTTATCAGATACGCAGTATTTT. The encoded protein is CASSSRGNSGTGLSDTQYF.

To note about this clone: Its ends do not fully match the called genes, so a read error is possible. This sequence joins TRBV6-1 and TRBJ2-2; 8 bases are a match to TRBD1. Per the germline V gene, CDR1 is MNHNS and CDR2 is SASEGT. The CDR3 has 15 amino acids. CDR3 nucleotide sequence: TGTGCCAGCAGGGAAGACAGGGGTTTAACCGGGGAGCTGTTTTTT. The encoded protein is CASREDRGLTGELFF.

This clone has just one count. V gene TRBV4-1 combines with J gene TRBJ2-7; 7 positions match TRBD1. The CDR3 sequence is 18 residues long. The germline CDR1 and CDR2 sequences are MGHRA and YSYEKL. J was trimmed by 3 bases and V by 3 bases; bases with no gene match: 17. In nucleotides, the CDR3 is TGCGCCAGCAGCCAGGCATATGAAGGACAGGTTCTCTACTACGAGCAGTACTTC. Protein: CASSQAYEGQVLYYEQYF.

The rearrangement joins TRBV11-2 to TRBJ1-6; D is unclear. The germline gives CDR1 SGHAT, CDR2 FQNNGV. The CDR3 has 12 residues. V shed 5 bases and J shed 9 bases, with 8 bases lying between them. CDR3 nucleotide sequence: TGTGCCAGCAGCCCACCTACTTCACCCCTCCACTTT. The encoded protein is CASSPPTSPLHF.

The chain has TRBV11-3 and TRBJ1-1; the D gene is possibly TRBD1 (6 bases). Trimming cost V 1 base and J 4 bases, with 10 bases left between them. CDR1 and CDR2 (germline): SGHNT, YENEEA. The CDR3 extends over 14 amino acids. CDR3 in amino acids: CASSLGQGSTEAFF. The CDR3 nucleotides are TGTGCCAGCAGCTTAGGTCAGGGGAGCACTGAAGCTTTCTTT.

The chain links TRBV5-5 to TRBJ2-7; 8 bases line up with TRBD2. The CDR3 loop spans 18 amino acids. Germline trimming cut 0 bases from V and 0 bases from J; bases unmatched to any gene: 11. Germline V CDR1 and CDR2: SGHKS, YYEKEE (reference sequence). This CDR3 is CASSLAGSPRGASYEQYF. The CDR3 bases are TGTGCCAGCAGCTTGGCCGGATCTCCGCGGGGGGCCTCCTACGAGCAGTACTTC.

Concerning this clone: The sample contains more than one DNA sequence encoding this CDR3. V usage is TRBV7-2 and J usage is TRBJ2-3; D not resolved. Trimming pared 1 base from V and 3 bases from J, leaving 8 bases between. This CDR3 is 14 amino acids long. Germline-derived CDR1 and CDR2 are SGHTA and FQGNSA. CDR3 residues: CASSLGSGTDTQYF. DNA of the CDR3: TGTGCCAGCAGCTTAGGATCGGGTACAGATACGCAGTATTTT.